Each of the 28 T cell receptor beta chains below was sequenced from the same sample in a study of cytomegalovirus exposure and HLA in healthy donors. Method: immunoSEQ multiplex PCR; TCRdb's copy keeps in-frame clones and lacks some. Here the sample spans 100,000 or so clones, about 86% being singletons. Sequencing used PBMCs. All receptors derive from a woman in her late teens or twenties in good health and CMV-seropositive.

CDR3: CASSQIIRGTTNTEAFF. CDR3 nucleotide sequence: TGCGCCAGCAGCCAAATAATCAGGGGCACCACGAACACTGAAGCTTTCTTT. The chain joins TRBV4-1 to TRBJ1-1; D may be TRBD1 (6 bases). Germline assignment: CDR1 MGHRA and CDR2 YSYEKL. The CDR3 is made up of 17 amino acids. The V end was cut by 2 bases, the J end by 1 base, with 17 bases between.

The gene calls are TRBV5-1 and TRBJ1-5; TRBD1 matches 9 bases. Germline loops: CDR1 SGHRS, CDR2 YFSETQ. V shed 2 bases, J shed 5 bases, and the junction held 5 bases outside the gene matches. This CDR3 spans 15 amino acids. The CDR3 sequence: CASSLTGGKDQPQHF. As DNA, the CDR3 is TGCGCCAGCAGCTTAACAGGGGGCAAAGATCAGCCCCAGCATTTT. Combining the CDR3 with reference TRBV5-1 and TRBJ1-5 gives the whole variable domain KAGVTQTPRYLIKTRGQQVTLSCSPISGHRSVSWYQQTPGQGLQFLFEYFSETQRNKGNFPGRFSGRQFSNSRSEMNVSTLELGDSALYLCASSLTGGKDQPQHFGDGTRLSIL.

V is TRBV7-2 and J is TRBJ2-7; no clear D gene. The CDR3 consists of 15 residues. The V gene lost 2 bases and the J gene lost 5 bases, with 16 bases spanning the gap. From germline, CDR1 is SGHTA and CDR2 FQGNSA. The CDR3 protein is CASSLMGLRADEQYF. The CDR3 DNA reads TGTGCCAGCAGCTTAATGGGCCTGCGAGCTGACGAGCAGTACTTC.

The V call is TRBV19, the J call TRBJ1-1, with a weak D call TRBD1 (5 bases). The CDR3 consists of 15 residues. The V and J ends lost 7 bases and 1 base respectively, with 16 bases between them. In germline, CDR1 is LNHDA, CDR2 SQIVND (reference sequence). This CDR3 reads CASNPLPGENTEAFF. DNA for the CDR3: TGTGCCAGTAACCCACTGCCGGGGGAGAACACTGAAGCTTTCTTT. The full variable domain, completed using reference TRBV19 and TRBJ1-1, is DGGITQSPKYLFRKEGQNVTLSCEQNLNHDAMYWYRQDPGQGLRLIYYSQIVNDFQKGDIAEGYSVSREKKESFPLTVTSAQKNPTAFYLCASNPLPGENTEAFFGQGTRLTVV.

This chain uses TRBV7-6 with TRBJ2-1; the D is unclear. The CDR3 contains 14 residues. V lost 2 bases to trimming and J lost 6 bases, with 11 bases between them. The V gene's germline CDR1 is SGHVS and CDR2 FNYEAQ. The CDR3 spells CASSLTHRVNEQFF. The CDR3 nucleotides are TGTGCCAGCAGCTTAACCCATAGAGTCAATGAGCAGTTCTTC.

The genes are TRBV25-1 and TRBJ2-1, with D perhaps TRBD1 (6 bases). CDR1 is MGHDK and CDR2 is SYGVNS in the germline V gene. This CDR3 has 17 residues. V lost 6 bases to trimming and J lost 0 bases, with 18 bases between them. CDR3 coding DNA: TGTGCCAGCAGCGGGACACTGGGGTGGGGCTCCTACAATGAGCAGTTCTTC. Translating gives CASSGTLGWGSYNEQFF.

This clone has only one observation. V is TRBV14 and J is TRBJ2-7; TRBD1 matches 8 bases. The CDR3 is made up of 13 amino acids. Germline CDR1 reads SGHDN; CDR2 reads FVKESK. Trimming cost V 4 bases and J 3 bases; bases outside gene matches: 2. The CDR3 nucleotides read TGTGCCAGCAGCCGTACAGGGGGCTACGAGCAGTACTTC. This encodes CASSRTGGYEQYF.

The rearrangement links TRBV7-2 to TRBJ2-7; perhaps TRBD1 as D (6 bases). The CDR3 contains 13 residues. From germline, CDR1 is SGHTA and CDR2 FQGNSA. V was trimmed by 3 bases and J by 0 bases, leaving 6 bases between them. In nucleotides, the CDR3 is TGTGCCAGCAGCTTGGGACACTCCTACGAGCAGTACTTC. This codes for CASSLGHSYEQYF.

CDR3 protein: CASSPGRSTDTQYF. The CDR3 region has the DNA TGTGCCAGCAGTCCGGGTAGGAGCACAGATACGCAGTATTTT. The chain combines TRBV5-8 with TRBJ2-3, with D unclear. V was trimmed by 5 bases and J by 0 bases, leaving 10 bases between them. The CDR3 has 14 amino acids. Looked up from germline, CDR1 is SGHTS and CDR2 is YDEGEE. The full variable domain, with the rest looked up from reference TRBV5-8 and TRBJ2-3, is EAGVTQSPTHLIKTRGQQATLRCSPISGHTSVYWYQQALGLGLQFLLWYDEGEERNRGNFPPRFSGRQFPNYSSELNVNALELEDSALYLCASSPGRSTDTQYFGPGTRLTVL.

The chain joins TRBV5-6 to TRBJ1-2; 7 bases fit TRBD1. Trimming at V came to 6 bases and at J to 4 bases, leaving 9 bases not matched to a gene. In germline, CDR1 is SGHDT, CDR2 YYEEEE. This CDR3 region has 14 residues. The CDR3, as DNA: TGTGCCAGCAAACCTACAGGGGCTAGCTATGGCTACACCTTC. This gives the protein CASKPTGASYGYTF.

This chain joins TRBV7-3 and TRBJ2-7; TRBD1 matches 10 bases. V trimming: 3 bases; J trimming: 6 bases; junction bases outside the gene matches: 5. In germline, CDR1 is SGHTA, CDR2 FQGTGA. The CDR3 spans 14 residues. CDR3 region: CASSLMDRGGEQYF. DNA of the CDR3: TGTGCCAGCAGCTTGATGGACAGGGGGGGCGAGCAGTACTTC.

The chain has TRBV11-2 and TRBJ1-1; possible D gene TRBD1, 6 bases. CDR1 is SGHAT and CDR2 is FQNNGV in the germline V gene. The CDR3 contains 15 residues. V lost 5 bases to trimming and J lost 0 bases, with 13 bases between them. The CDR3 coding sequence is TGTGCCAGCAGCCCTTTTGGGACATTGAACACTGAAGCTTTCTTT. Its translation: CASSPFGTLNTEAFF.

This clone has just a few counts. The chain links TRBV28 to TRBJ1-5; perhaps TRBD1 as D (5 bases). V was trimmed by 5 bases and J by 4 bases, leaving 6 bases between them. CDR1 MDHEN and CDR2 SYDVKM come from the germline V gene. The CDR3 runs 12 residues. CDR3 region: CASSRGNQPQHF. DNA for the CDR3: TGTGCCAGCAGTCGGGGGAATCAGCCCCAGCATTTT.

The V call is TRBV29-1, the J call TRBJ1-1, with 7 bases fitting TRBD1. With 3 bases clipped from V and 2 bases from J, the junction kept 9 bases outside the gene matches. From germline, CDR1 is SQVTM and CDR2 ANQGSEA. The CDR3 loop spans 15 amino acids. The CDR3 spells CSVDPVTGTNTEAFF. The CDR3 DNA reads TGCAGCGTTGATCCCGTGACAGGGACTAACACTGAAGCTTTCTTT.

V usage is TRBV28 and J usage is TRBJ2-2; possibly TRBD1 for D (6 bases). Trimming took off 7 bases at V and 5 bases at J, with 8 bases between the two ends. The CDR3 loop spans 12 amino acids. Germline V gene lookup returns CDR1 MDHEN and CDR2 SYDVKM. DNA of the CDR3: TGTGCCAGCAACCAGGGGACCGGGGAGCTGTTTTTT. It encodes CASNQGTGELFF.

The V gene is TRBV9, the J gene TRBJ2-1; TRBD2 might be the D (6 bases). Germline V gene lookup returns CDR1 SGDLS and CDR2 YYNGEE. The CDR3 is 19 residues long. Trimming took 0 bases from V and 9 from J, leaving 28 bases between them. For the CDR3, the DNA is TGTGCCAGCAGCGTAGGATCGAGGGGCTTCGGGAGAGGTGGAGGTGAGCAGTTCTTC. Protein: CASSVGSRGFGRGGGEQFF. The full variable domain, in which reference TRBV9 and TRBJ2-1 provide the parts outside the CDR3, is DSGVTQTPKHLITATGQRVTLRCSPRSGDLSVYWYQQSLDQGLQFLIQYYNGEERAKGNILERFSAQQFPDLHSELNLSSLELGDSALYFCASSVGSRGFGRGGGEQFFGPGTRLTVL.

This clone came up once. The chain employs TRBV2 and TRBJ1-2; the D gene is possibly TRBD1 (6 bases). The CDR3 contains 14 residues. With 6 bases removed from V and 3 bases from J, the gap between germline ends came to 14 bases. Germline lookup yields CDR1 SNHLY and CDR2 FYNNEI. In DNA, the CDR3 is TGTGCCAGCAGATATCAGGGGCTTTACTATGGCTACACCTTC. Protein: CASRYQGLYYGYTF.

The chain carries TRBV9 and TRBJ2-1; 8 bases fit TRBD2. In germline, CDR1 is SGDLS, CDR2 YYNGEE. Germline trimming cut 5 bases from V and 0 bases from J; bases unmatched to any gene: 4. This CDR3 spans 15 amino acids. The CDR3 loop is CASSLSGGSYNEQFF. CDR3 sequence (DNA): TGTGCCAGCAGTTTAAGCGGGGGCTCCTACAATGAGCAGTTCTTC.

This clone was recorded once. The genes are TRBV11-2 and TRBJ1-5, with D unclear. Looked up from germline, CDR1 is SGHAT and CDR2 is FQNNGV. Trimming took off 3 bases at V and 2 bases at J, with 5 bases between the two ends. CDR3 length: 13 amino acids. As DNA, the CDR3 is TGTGCCAGCAGCTTTTCGGGCAATCAGCCCCAGCATTTT. Translated: CASSFSGNQPQHF.

CDR3 loop: CSAGQGILQYF. Written as DNA, the CDR3 is TGCAGTGCCGGACAGGGTATCCTCCAGTACTTC. V gene TRBV20-1 combines with J gene TRBJ2-4; 8 nucleotides align to TRBD1. V gave up 6 bases and J gave up 13 bases; unmatched junction bases: 8. Per germline, CDR1 DFQATT and CDR2 SNEGSKA (reference sequence). The CDR3 is made up of 11 amino acids.

This chain links TRBV9 with TRBJ1-1; tentatively, D is TRBD1 (5 bases). In germline, CDR1 is SGDLS, CDR2 YYNGEE. The CDR3 extends over 12 amino acids. Trimming cost V 4 bases and J 8 bases, with 12 bases left between them. CDR3 bases: TGTGCCAGCAGCCCCGGGGGGGGAGAAGCTTTCTTT. It yields the protein CASSPGGGEAFF. Full variable domain (rest looked up from reference TRBV9 and TRBJ1-1): DSGVTQTPKHLITATGQRVTLRCSPRSGDLSVYWYQQSLDQGLQFLIQYYNGEERAKGNILERFSAQQFPDLHSELNLSSLELGDSALYFCASSPGGGEAFFGQGTRLTVV.

This clone occurred a few times. The CDR3 sequence: CASSLLSEAFF. CDR3 coding DNA: TGTGCCAGCAGCCTCCTTAGTGAAGCTTTCTTT. The gene calls are TRBV5-6 and TRBJ1-1, with D hard to call. CDR3 size: 11 residues. The germline V gene has CDR1 SGHDT and CDR2 YYEEEE. V lost 4 bases, J lost 7 bases, and 8 bases lay in between.

This chain connects TRBV7-6 to TRBJ1-1; 7 nucleotides agree with TRBD1. The CDR3 has 13 amino acids. The germline gives CDR1 SGHVS, CDR2 FNYEAQ. Unmatched junction bases numbered 4, after V lost 5 bases and J lost 4 bases. CDR3 coding DNA: TGTGCCAGCAGCCCGAGGACAGGCACTGAAGCTTTCTTT. It is translated as CASSPRTGTEAFF.

The CDR3, as DNA: TGTGCCAGGATAAATCAGGGGGCCAGTTGGTGTGAGCAGTTCTTC. This gives the protein CARINQGASWCEQFF. The V call is TRBV6-6, the J call TRBJ2-1; 8 bases fit TRBD1. J gave up 9 bases and V 9 bases, and 16 bases lay outside the gene matches. Germline CDR1 MNHNY, CDR2 SVGAGI (reference sequence). The CDR3 is 15 residues long.

The V gene is TRBV5-1, the J gene TRBJ2-7, with D perhaps TRBD1 (6 bases). Trimming removed 4 bases from V and 3 bases from J, with 14 bases in between. Germline-derived CDR1 and CDR2 are SGHRS and YFSETQ. The CDR3 length is 14 residues. The CDR3 DNA reads as TGCGCCAGCAGCGAGGCCGGGACACTCTACGAGCAGTACTTC. This gives the protein CASSEAGTLYEQYF.

The chain joins TRBV4-1 to TRBJ2-1; 14 bases fit TRBD2. J gave up 9 bases and V 0 bases, and 4 bases lay outside the gene matches. The germline V gene encodes CDR1 MGHRA and CDR2 YSYEKL. This CDR3 is 16 amino acids long. The DNA for the CDR3 is TGCGCCAGCAGCCAAGAGGGACTAGCGGGAGTCGGTGAGCAGTTCTTC. Translating it yields CASSQEGLAGVGEQFF.

The gene calls are TRBV28 and TRBJ2-5; 9 positions agree with TRBD1. Looked up from germline, CDR1 is MDHEN and CDR2 is SYDVKM. This CDR3 spans 15 amino acids. The J segment lost 9 bases and the V segment lost 5 bases, leaving 13 bases of the junction unmatched. CDR3 DNA sequence: TGTGCCAGCAGTCCTGGGACAGGGCGACCACTGGCCCAGTACTTC. Amino acid sequence: CASSPGTGRPLAQYF.

The CDR3 loop is CASKTDTYEQYF. Here the CDR3 DNA reads TGTGCCAGTAAGACAGACACCTACGAGCAGTACTTC. The chain combines TRBV6-5 with TRBJ2-7, with D possibly TRBD1 on 5 matching bases. Trimming took off 9 bases at V and 2 bases at J, with 11 bases between the two ends. Germline CDR1 MNHEY, CDR2 SVGAGI. The CDR3 has 12 amino acids.